These 25 T cell receptor beta chains were all obtained from the same sample, sequenced in a study of tumor and adjacent non-tumor tissue in lung cancer. Three rounds of nested PCR, following a modified ARM-PCR protocol, produced the TCRbeta library. From the multiplex PCR reads, TCRdb called clonotypes with MiXCR, one entry per CDR3 protein. The table includes tens of thousands of distinct CDR3 sequences, 60% detected once. RNA was extracted from bulk tissue without any cell sorting. Material for sequencing was lung tumor tissue. All receptors come from a man in his forties or fifties with non-small cell lung cancer.

Notes on this clonotype: The junction and the germline gene differ at one end; a read error may be behind it. This chain uses TRBV10-3 with TRBJ2-5; D uncertain. Germline V gene data show CDR1 as ENHRY and CDR2 as SYGVKD. The CDR3 runs 15 residues. The CDR3 loop is CTISESPSPSETQYF. The CDR3 DNA sequence: TGTACCATCAGTGAGTCTCCGTCCCCGTCTGAGACCCAGTACTTC.

The J gene is TRBJ2-5, the V gene TRBV30; weak D call: TRBD2 (5 bases). The germline V and J ends were trimmed by 0 bases and 4 bases, with 12 bases remaining between them. Per germline, CDR1 GTSNPN and CDR2 SVGIG (reference sequence). This CDR3 comprises 14 residues. For the CDR3, the DNA is TGTGCCTGGAGTGTGGACTGGTTCGGAGAGACCCAGTACTTC. Translating it yields CAWSVDWFGETQYF.

This clonotype was counted ten times or more. The gene calls are TRBV5-4 and TRBJ1-2, with D perhaps matching TRBD1 (6 bases). The CDR3 consists of 13 residues. The V gene lost 2 bases and the J gene lost 8 bases, with 13 bases spanning the gap. CDR1 and CDR2 from the germline V gene are SGHNT and YYREEE (reference sequence). CDR3 region: CASSFWGAQGYTF. The CDR3 DNA follows: TGTGCCAGCAGCTTTTGGGGGGCGCAGGGCTACACCTTC.

The chain combines TRBV11-2 with TRBJ1-3, with 12 nucleotides matching TRBD1. V lost 5 bases and J lost 4; bases outside the gene matches: 12. This CDR3 has 18 residues. Germline CDR1 and CDR2: SGHAT and FQNNGV. The chain's CDR3 is CASSPRDRGHTGGNTIYF. The CDR3 DNA follows: TGTGCCAGCAGCCCCCGGGACAGGGGGCACACTGGAGGAAACACCATATATTTT.

This clonotype showed up just a few times. This sequence may be a read error, since a much larger clone differs from it by one base. The chain links TRBV10-1 to TRBJ2-1; D remains unclear. The germline CDR1 and CDR2 sequences are WNHNN and SYGVQD (reference sequence). This CDR3 region has 11 residues. CDR3 amino acids: CSSSGSDEQFF. The DNA of the CDR3 is TGCTCCAGCAGTGGTTCGGATGAGCAGTTCTTC.

Details on this clonotype: One base away lies a much larger clone, so this may be a sequencing read error. The chain uses TRBV5-6 and TRBJ2-7; TRBD1 agrees at 9 bases. After removal of 2 bases from V and 2 bases from J, the junction contained 5 bases not matched to a gene. The CDR3 covers 15 residues. Germline-derived CDR1 and CDR2 are SGHDT and YYEEEE. The CDR3 reads CASSFTGGCTYEQYF. The CDR3 DNA sequence: TGTGCCAGCAGCTTTACAGGGGGCTGTACCTACGAGCAGTACTTC.

This clonotype appeared a single time. An end of the junction does not agree with germline; a read error may underlie this. The chain couples TRBV2 to TRBJ2-5; TRBD2 might be the D (7 bases). CDR1 and CDR2 from the germline V gene are SNHLY and FYNNEI. CDR3 length: 15 residues. The CDR3 here is CVSSDGSGGGETQYF. The CDR3 nucleotides read TGTGTCAGCAGTGACGGTTCGGGGGGCGGGGAGACCCAGTACTTT.

The gene calls are TRBV12-3 or TRBV12-4 and TRBJ2-1; D might be TRBD1 (7 bases). There are 15 residues in the CDR3. V lost 5 bases and J lost 4, with 15 bases in between. CDR3 in amino acids: CASSTRGARYNEQFF. The CDR3 DNA reads as TGTGCCAGCAGTACCAGGGGGGCCAGGTACAATGAGCAGTTCTTC.

Of note for this clonotype: One base away lies a much larger clone, so this may be a sequencing read error. The chain recombines TRBV12-3 or TRBV12-4 with TRBJ2-2, with a weak D call TRBD1 (6 bases). CDR3 size: 14 residues. CDR3 in DNA: TGTGCCAGCACCGTACAGGGTTACACCGGGGAGCTGCTTTTT. Amino acid sequence: CASTVQGYTGELLF.

This rearrangement joins TRBV28 to TRBJ1-5; TRBD1 is a possible D gene (6 bases). There are 12 residues in the CDR3. The V end was cut by 7 bases, the J end by 5 bases, with 9 bases between. Germline CDR1 and CDR2: MDHEN and SYDVKM. The CDR3 DNA reads as TGTGCCAGCAAAACAGGGCATCAGCCCCAGCATTTT. Protein: CASKTGHQPQHF.

This chain uses TRBV12-3 or TRBV12-4 with TRBJ1-5; 7 bases match TRBD1. Trimming removed 6 bases from V and 3 bases from J; junction bases left unmatched: 8. The CDR3 runs 15 residues. CDR3 in amino acids: CASRAGTVDNQPQHF. In DNA form, the CDR3 reads TGTGCCAGCAGAGCCGGGACAGTTGACAATCAGCCCCAGCATTTT.

Notes on this clonotype: In this CDR3 the conserved last residue, phenylalanine or tryptophan, is missing, so a read error is likely. Because the CDR3's place on the DNA is in doubt, the DNA is left out and the CDR3 is given as listed by TCRdb. V and J are TRBV6-6 and TRBJ1-2; TRBD1 is the table's D call and was not checked against the DNA. Ends included, the CDR3 has 14 residues. CDR1 and CDR2 (germline): MNHNY, SVGAGI (reference sequence). CDR3 region: CASSYDGQGGGNTL.

In this sample, this clonotype turned up a few times. A much larger clone lies a single base off, so this may be a read error. The chain joins TRBV20-1 to TRBJ2-1; D remains ambiguous. Germline V CDR1 and CDR2: DFQATT, SNEGSKA (reference sequence). The length of the CDR3 is 13 residues. This chain's CDR3 is CSARDSFYSEQFF. CDR3 sequence (DNA): TGCAGTGCTAGAGACTCATTCTACAGTGAGCAGTTCTTC.

For this clonotype: Just one base apart from a much larger clone, this may be a read error. The chain uses TRBV6-6 and TRBJ2-5; the match to TRBD2 covers 15 bases. The germline CDR1 and CDR2 sequences are MNHNY and SVGAGI (reference sequence). This CDR3 has 15 amino acids. The trim removed 10 bases at V and 2 bases at J, leaving 5 bases unmatched. CDR3 coding DNA: TGTGCCACCAGGACTAGCGGGAGGGGTCAAGAGACCCAGTACTTC. It is translated as CATRTSGRGQETQYF.

The table lists this clonotype with many counts. This sequence joins TRBV29-1 and TRBJ2-3; perhaps TRBD2 as D (5 bases). The V end was cut by 8 bases, the J end by 2 bases, with 11 bases between. The CDR3 has 12 amino acids. Germline V CDR1 and CDR2: SQVTM, ANQGSEA. CDR3 nucleotide sequence: TGCAGCCTGAGGGTTCTCACAGATACGCAGTATTTT. This sequence encodes CSLRVLTDTQYF.

This clonotype was counted a few times. This rearrangement joins TRBV20-1 to TRBJ2-7, with 8 bases aligning to TRBD1. CDR1 is DFQATT and CDR2 is SNEGSKA in the germline V gene (reference sequence). With V trimmed by 6 bases and J by 4 bases, 11 bases remained unmatched. CDR3 length: 14 amino acids. CDR3 sequence: CSASPGTGGYEQYF. The CDR3 nucleotides read TGCAGTGCCTCCCCCGGAACAGGGGGTTACGAGCAGTACTTC.

Notes on this clonotype: A much larger clonotype is one base distant, so this may be a read error. The chain joins TRBV20-1 to TRBJ1-6; a weak D match, TRBD1 (6 bases). V lost 6 bases to trimming and J lost 11 bases, with 14 bases between them. The length of the CDR3 is 12 residues. CDR1 is DFQATT, CDR2 SNEGSKA, per germline (reference sequence). CDR3 in DNA: TGCAGTGCCAGGGGTTTGGGTCCACCCCTCCACTTT. This encodes CSARGLGPPLHF.

As regards this clonotype: A much larger clonotype is one base distant, so this may be a read error. The chain has TRBV6-1 and TRBJ1-5; TRBD1 might be the D (6 bases). The germline V gene encodes CDR1 MNHNS and CDR2 SASEGT. The length of the CDR3 is 15 residues. CDR3 nucleotides: TGTGTCAGCAGTGAAGCGACAAGCCAACAGGGGCCCCAGCATTTT. It yields the protein CVSSEATSQQGPQHF.

This clonotype came up many times. The rearrangement uses TRBV29-1 and TRBJ1-5; 10 bases are shared with TRBD1. V lost 5 bases and J lost 5; bases outside the gene matches: 6. The CDR3 length is 14 residues. Germline CDR1 and CDR2: SQVTM and ANQGSEA. CDR3 DNA sequence: TGCAGCGTTTCGGGACAGGGGAAAGATCAGCCCCAGCATTTT. Protein sequence: CSVSGQGKDQPQHF.

The sample holds many counts of this clonotype. The chain uses TRBV4-1 and TRBJ2-5, with D hard to call. There are 12 residues in the CDR3. In germline, CDR1 is MGHRA, CDR2 YSYEKL. Trimming removed 2 bases at V and 5 bases at J, with 6 bases between. CDR3 in DNA: TGCGCCAGCAGCCAATCCCGGGAGACCCAGTACTTC. Translation gives CASSQSRETQYF.

This clonotype was found once. The gene calls are TRBV2 and TRBJ1-5; a possible D gene is TRBD1 (6 bases). The CDR3 runs to 12 residues. With 5 bases removed from V and 9 bases from J, the gap between germline ends came to 11 bases. Germline V gene sequence: CDR1 SNHLY, CDR2 FYNNEI. The CDR3 region is CASSRGGGPQHF. The DNA for the CDR3 is TGTGCCAGCAGTCGAGGGGGGGGGCCCCAGCATTTT.

In the case of this clonotype: Its ends do not fully match the called genes, so a read error is possible. The chain links TRBV11-2 to TRBJ2-7; TRBD1 aligns across 8 bases. CDR3 size: 17 residues. CDR1 and CDR2 from the germline V gene are SGHAT and FQNNGV. CDR3 DNA: TGTGCCAGCAACTTAGGCTCAGGGGGCCCCAGCTCCTACGGGCAGTACTTC. Protein: CASNLGSGGPSSYGQYF.

Turning to this clonotype: At one of its ends the junction is not consistent with the germline gene, which may arise from a read error. This chain links TRBV20-1 with TRBJ2-3, with D perhaps matching TRBD2 (6 bases). Germline CDR1 DFQATT, CDR2 SNEGSKA (reference sequence). The CDR3 consists of 14 residues. The CDR3 protein is CNAKNSGGTDTQYF. The CDR3 DNA reads TGCAATGCTAAGAATAGCGGAGGCACAGATACGCAGTATTTT.

About this clonotype itself: The junction does not match germline at one end; this may be a read error. This chain uses TRBV6-2 or TRBV6-3 with TRBJ2-1, with 13 positions matching TRBD2. The CDR3 loop spans 15 amino acids. CDR1 and CDR2 from the germline V gene are MNHEY and SVGEGT. The CDR3 region is CPSSTSGRAYNEQFF. In nucleotides, the CDR3 is TGTCCCAGCAGTACTAGCGGGAGGGCATATAATGAGCAGTTCTTC.

This clonotype appeared a few times. The chain employs TRBV7-8 and TRBJ2-1; TRBD1 matches at 9 bases. This CDR3 is 16 amino acids long. With V trimmed by 3 bases and J by 0 bases, 3 bases remained unmatched. CDR1 is SGHVS, CDR2 FQNEAQ, per germline. The CDR3 sequence: CASSLPTGGSYNEQFF. In DNA, the CDR3 is TGTGCCAGCAGCTTGCCGACAGGGGGCTCCTACAATGAGCAGTTCTTC.